This entry is about one TCR beta chain. This sample was included in a study of blood T cell repertoires in COVID-19. The CDR3 runs 12 residues. Germline V CDR1 and CDR2: SGHTA, FQGNSA. The protocol was immunoSEQ multiplex PCR, while the TCRdb copy is restricted to in-frame clones and leaves out a portion. Found here are more than 300,000 clones, 88% of them singletons; the top ten hold around 1.2%. The receptor was isolated from a woman between 18 and 29 years old who had recovered from COVID-19. Sequenced input: PBMCs or T cells enriched from blood (not recorded which). The V and J genes are TRBV7-2 and TRBJ2-1; D might be TRBD2 (5 bases). The CDR3, as DNA: TGTGGTTACACCGGGGTCTACAATGAGCAGTTCTTC. It codes for CGYTGVYNEQFF.